The rows below give T cell receptor beta chains drawn from one sample of a study of blood T cell repertoires in COVID-19. The protocol was immunoSEQ multiplex PCR, while the TCRdb copy is restricted to in-frame clones and leaves out a portion. The sample lists just under 50,000 clones, 90% occurring once. Sequencing input: peripheral blood. The receptors originated from a human donor in a cohort sampled during active COVID-19. Both conserved end residues are part of each CDR3. D genes are given only for firm matches. Rows may omit the clone size; those that give it use once, few, many or a size class.

. | . | TRBJ1-1 | TRBV10-3 | CAIRKSQEAFF | TGTGCCATCAGGAAGAGCCAAGAAGCTTTCTTT
. | . | TRBJ2-7 | TRBV27 | CASSFGAVGEQYF | TGTGCCAGCAGTTTCGGAGCGGTGGGGGAGCAGTACTTC
. | TRBD2 | TRBJ2-7 | TRBV5-5 | CASSLEVWTSGTYEQYF | TGTGCCAGCAGCTTGGAGGTCTGGACTAGCGGGACCTACGAGCAGTACTTC
. | . | TRBJ1-4 | TRBV15 | CATSRDLAGMDEKLFF | TGTGCCACCAGCAGAGATCTGGCGGGTATGGATGAAAAACTGTTTTTT
. | . | TRBJ1-5 | TRBV2 | CASTEEVNQPQHF | TGTGCCAGTACCGAGGAGGTCAATCAGCCCCAGCATTTT
. | TRBD1 | TRBJ2-6 | TRBV10-3 | CAISERTGAGANVLTF | TGTGCCATCAGTGAGCGCACAGGGGCTGGGGCCAACGTCCTGACTTTC
. | TRBD1 | TRBJ2-3 | TRBV11-1 | CASSTQGASQDTQYF | TGTGCCAGCAGCACACAGGGGGCCTCCCAAGATACGCAGTATTTT
. | . | TRBJ2-7 | TRBV11-2 | CASSPQLGQRYEQYF | TGTGCCAGCAGCCCCCAACTGGGACAACGTTACGAGCAGTACTTC
. | . | TRBJ2-3 | TRBV3-1/TRBV3-2 | CASSHELARSTDTQYF | TGTGCCAGCAGCCATGAGCTAGCGCGAAGCACAGATACGCAGTATTTT
. | . | TRBJ2-7 | TRBV28 | CASSPRTRAYEQYF | TGTGCCAGCAGCCCTAGGACGAGGGCCTACGAGCAGTACTTC
. | . | TRBJ2-7 | TRBV7-9 | CASSLVVSWGDPSNEQYF | TGTGCCAGCAGCTTAGTTGTCTCGTGGGGGGATCCTTCCAACGAGCAGTACTTC
. | TRBD2 | TRBJ2-5 | TRBV4-1 | CASSLSGSGGETQYF | TGCGCCAGCAGCCTTAGCGGGAGCGGAGGAGAGACCCAGTACTTC
. | . | TRBJ2-1 | TRBV6-6 | CASRRGYNEQFF | TGTGCCAGCCGGAGAGGGTACAATGAGCAGTTCTTC
. | TRBD1 | TRBJ1-1 | TRBV4-2 | CASSTQGANTEAFF | TGTGCCAGCAGCACGCAGGGGGCGAACACTGAAGCTTTCTTT
. | TRBD2 | TRBJ2-5 | TRBV3-1/TRBV3-2 | CASSQDRLAINQETQYF | TGTGCCAGCAGCCAAGATCGACTAGCGATCAACCAAGAGACCCAGTACTTC
. | . | TRBJ1-2 | TRBV7-3 | CASSPTQDFYGYTF | TGTGCCAGCAGCCCGACCCAGGACTTCTATGGCTACACCTTC
once | . | TRBJ1-1 | TRBV4-1 | CASSQDSWDTEAFF | TGCGCCAGCAGCCAAGATAGCTGGGACACTGAAGCTTTCTTT
. | TRBD1 | TRBJ1-4 | TRBV19 | CASRNRGGTGEKLFF | TGTGCCAGTAGGAACAGGGGGGGTACGGGTGAAAAACTGTTTTTT
. | . | TRBJ1-4 | TRBV11-2 | CASSPGYSEKLFF | TGTGCCAGCAGCCCAGGGTACAGTGAAAAACTGTTTTTT
. | . | TRBJ1-4 | TRBV2 | CASSDGGGGKLFF | TGTGCCAGCAGTGACGGCGGGGGCGGAAAACTGTTTTTT
. | . | TRBJ1-2 | TRBV3-1/TRBV3-2 | CASSPNGSGGYTF | TGTGCCAGCAGCCCGAATGGTAGCGGCGGCTACACCTTC
. | . | TRBJ2-6 | TRBV5-1 | CASRIVGGAGANVLTF | TGCGCCAGCAGGATCGTGGGGGGAGCGGGGGCCAACGTCCTGACTTTC
. | TRBD1 | TRBJ2-5 | TRBV7-2 | CASSPGTEETQYF | TGTGCCAGCAGCCCAGGGACAGAAGAGACCCAGTACTTC
few | . | TRBJ2-7 | TRBV30 | CAWSGQTLGEQYF | TGTGCCTGGAGCGGACAGACCCTTGGCGAGCAGTACTTC
. | . | TRBJ1-1 | TRBV18 | CASSPNRDEAFF | TGTGCCAGCTCGCCTAACAGGGATGAAGCTTTCTTT
once | . | TRBJ1-1 | TRBV3-1/TRBV3-2 | CASSATVQGTEAFF | TGTGCCAGCAGCGCGACAGTTCAGGGGACTGAAGCTTTCTTT
. | TRBD1 | TRBJ2-3 | TRBV6-6 | CASSRDSQDTQYF | TGTGCCAGCAGTCGGGACAGTCAAGATACGCAGTATTTT
. | TRBD2 | TRBJ2-1 | TRBV2 | CASSVLAGGRSNEQFF | TGTGCCAGCAGTGTACTAGCGGGGGGCCGATCGAATGAGCAGTTCTTC
. | . | TRBJ1-3 | TRBV10-2 | CASSEAGTIAGNTIYF | TGTGCCAGCAGTGAGGCAGGGACAATAGCTGGAAACACCATATATTTT
. | . | TRBJ1-5 | TRBV5-1 | CASSLGGSGQPQHF | TGCGCCAGCAGCTTGGGAGGGTCTGGTCAGCCCCAGCATTTT
. | . | TRBJ1-3 | TRBV6-1 | CASSEFAGNTIYF | TGTGCCAGCAGTGAATTCGCTGGAAACACCATATATTTT
once | . | TRBJ1-4 | TRBV18 | CASSPGADEKLFF | TGTGCCAGCTCACCAGGGGCCGATGAAAAACTGTTTTTT
medium-sized | TRBD1 | TRBJ1-2 | TRBV19 | CASSIVGTGNGYTF | TGTGCCAGTAGTATAGTCGGGACAGGGAATGGCTACACCTTC
. | TRBD1 | TRBJ2-5 | TRBV5-1 | CASSPPLTGGRETQYF | TGCGCCAGCAGCCCACCCCTAACAGGGGGCAGAGAGACCCAGTACTTC
. | TRBD1 | TRBJ1-1 | TRBV4-1 | CASSPDRGGTEAFF | TGCGCCAGCAGCCCGGACAGGGGAGGCACTGAAGCTTTCTTT
. | TRBD2 | TRBJ2-5 | TRBV9 | CASSPRLAGGQETQYF | TGTGCCAGCAGCCCCCGACTAGCGGGCGGGCAAGAGACCCAGTACTTC
. | . | TRBJ2-1 | TRBV18 | CASSPFGENEQFF | TGTGCCAGCTCACCGTTTGGGGAGAATGAGCAGTTCTTC
. | . | TRBJ1-5 | TRBV3-1/TRBV3-2 | CASSPTLTVGQPQHF | TGTGCCAGCAGCCCGACCTTGACAGTAGGGCAGCCCCAGCATTTT
once | . | TRBJ1-1 | TRBV3-1/TRBV3-2 | CASSQGISVLAEAFF | TGTGCCAGCAGCCAAGGAATCAGCGTATTGGCTGAAGCTTTCTTT
. | TRBD2 | TRBJ2-5 | TRBV10-3 | CAISESTSGSYETQYF | TGTGCCATCAGTGAGTCGACTAGCGGGAGTTATGAGACCCAGTACTTC
. | . | TRBJ2-5 | TRBV9 | CASSAFTGTQETQYF | TGTGCCAGCAGCGCCTTTACCGGGACACAAGAGACCCAGTACTTC
. | . | TRBJ2-7 | TRBV5-1 | CASSLVGLRNEQYF | TGCGCCAGCAGCTTGGTAGGACTAAGAAACGAGCAGTACTTC
. | . | TRBJ2-6 | TRBV30 | CAWKSSGANVLTF | TGTGCCTGGAAGAGCTCTGGGGCCAACGTCCTGACTTTC
. | . | TRBJ2-1 | TRBV24-1 | CATSDPDSPYNEQFF | TGTGCCACCAGTGACCCCGACAGTCCCTACAATGAGCAGTTCTTC
. | . | TRBJ1-2 | TRBV7-2 | CASSLTGIYGYTF | TGTGCCAGCAGCTTGACCGGGATCTATGGCTACACCTTC
. | . | TRBJ1-5 | TRBV6-5 | CASNTGIPNQPQHF | TGTGCCAGCAATACAGGGATTCCCAATCAGCCCCAGCATTTT
. | . | TRBJ2-3 | TRBV3-1/TRBV3-2 | CASSQDQGLGTDTQYF | TGTGCCAGCAGCCAAGATCAGGGGCTTGGCACAGATACGCAGTATTTT
few | . | TRBJ1-6 | TRBV19 | CASSNRGNSPLHF | TGTGCCAGTTCAAATCGGGGTAATTCACCCCTCCACTTT
. | . | TRBJ2-5 | TRBV5-6 | CASSYTAARETQYF | TGTGCCAGCAGCTATACGGCGGCTAGGGAGACCCAGTACTTC
. | . | TRBJ1-2 | TRBV28 | CASSLPPESYGYTF | TGTGCCAGCAGTTTACCCCCTGAGAGCTATGGCTACACCTTC
. | TRBD1 | TRBJ1-2 | TRBV10-3 | CAISESGDSVYGYTF | TGTGCCATCAGTGAGTCAGGGGACAGTGTCTATGGCTACACCTTC
. | TRBD1 | TRBJ1-1 | TRBV5-1 | CASSGQGTGTEAFF | TGCGCCAGCAGCGGACAGGGGACGGGCACTGAAGCTTTCTTT
. | . | TRBJ1-1 | TRBV6-5 | CASKNRQDTEAFF | TGTGCCAGCAAAAATCGACAGGACACTGAAGCTTTCTTT
. | . | TRBJ1-5 | TRBV2 | CASSGQSNQPQHF | TGTGCCAGCAGCGGACAGAGCAATCAGCCCCAGCATTTT
. | . | TRBJ1-2 | TRBV24-1 | CATSGWPANYGYTF | TGTGCCACCAGTGGCTGGCCTGCTAACTATGGCTACACCTTC
. | TRBD2 | TRBJ2-5 | TRBV27 | CASSLNLISGRVRETQYF | TGTGCCAGCAGTTTAAACTTGATTAGCGGGAGGGTGAGGGAGACCCAGTACTTC
. | TRBD1 | TRBJ2-7 | TRBV3-1/TRBV3-2 | CASTRTGGDEQYF | TGTGCCAGCACCCGGACAGGGGGCGACGAGCAGTACTTC
. | TRBD1 | TRBJ2-2 | TRBV29-1 | CSGGTGSTGELFF | TGCAGCGGCGGGACAGGGAGCACCGGGGAGCTGTTTTTT